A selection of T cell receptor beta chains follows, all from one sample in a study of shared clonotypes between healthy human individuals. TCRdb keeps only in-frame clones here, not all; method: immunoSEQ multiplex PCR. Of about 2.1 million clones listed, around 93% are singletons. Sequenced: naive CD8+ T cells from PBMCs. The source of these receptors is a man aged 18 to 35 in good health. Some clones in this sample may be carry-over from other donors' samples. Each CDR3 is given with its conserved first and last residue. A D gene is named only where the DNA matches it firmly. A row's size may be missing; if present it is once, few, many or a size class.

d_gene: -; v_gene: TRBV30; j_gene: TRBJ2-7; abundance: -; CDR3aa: CAWSVGWNYEQYF; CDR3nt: TGTGCCTGGAGTGTAGGGTGGAACTACGAGCAGTACTTC
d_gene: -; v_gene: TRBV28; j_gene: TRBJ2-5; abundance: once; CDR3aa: CASSLWGDGMSEQETQYF; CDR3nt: TGTGCCAGCAGTTTATGGGGTGATGGGATGTCTGAACAAGAGACCCAGTACTTC
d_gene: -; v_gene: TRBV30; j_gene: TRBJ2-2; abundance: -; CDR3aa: CAWSRDAYNTGELFF; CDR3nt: TGTGCCTGGAGCCGGGATGCATACAACACCGGGGAGCTGTTTTTT
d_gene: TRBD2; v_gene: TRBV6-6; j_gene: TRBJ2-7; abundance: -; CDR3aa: CASSYSGTSGAMEQYF; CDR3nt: TGTGCCAGCAGTTACTCAGGGACTAGCGGGGCAATGGAGCAGTACTTC
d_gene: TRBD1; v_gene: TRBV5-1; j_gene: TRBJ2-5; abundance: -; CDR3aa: CASSIHPGTGQETQYF; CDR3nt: TGCGCCAGCAGCATTCATCCCGGGACAGGCCAAGAGACCCAGTACTTC
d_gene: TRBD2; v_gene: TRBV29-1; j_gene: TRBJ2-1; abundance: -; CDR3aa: CSVDTTSGYNEQFF; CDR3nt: TGCAGCGTTGATACGACTAGCGGTTACAATGAGCAGTTCTTC
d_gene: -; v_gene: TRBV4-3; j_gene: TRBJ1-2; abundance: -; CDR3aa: CASSQVSRLRGYGYTF; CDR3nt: TGCGCCAGCAGCCAAGTATCGCGGCTCCGAGGTTATGGCTACACCTTC
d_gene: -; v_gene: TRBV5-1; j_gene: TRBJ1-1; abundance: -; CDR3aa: CASSLDDQGHREAFF; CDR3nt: TGCGCCAGCAGCTTGGATGATCAGGGCCATCGTGAAGCTTTCTTT
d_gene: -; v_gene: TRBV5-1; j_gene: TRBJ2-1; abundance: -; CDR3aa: CASSSVGAPNEQFF; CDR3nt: TGCGCCAGCAGCTCAGTGGGAGCGCCCAATGAGCAGTTCTTC
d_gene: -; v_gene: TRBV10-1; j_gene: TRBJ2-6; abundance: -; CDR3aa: CASTVPTHRAGANVLTF; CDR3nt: TGCGCCAGCACCGTTCCGACGCACAGGGCTGGGGCCAACGTCCTGACTTTC
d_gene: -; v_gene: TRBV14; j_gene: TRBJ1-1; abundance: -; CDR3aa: CASSNRGPLNTEAFF; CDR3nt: TGTGCCAGCAGCAACCGGGGCCCGCTGAACACTGAAGCTTTCTTT
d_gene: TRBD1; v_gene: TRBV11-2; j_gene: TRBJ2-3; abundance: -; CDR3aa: CASSLGQGVDADTQYF; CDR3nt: TGTGCCAGCAGCTTAGGACAGGGGGTCGACGCAGATACGCAGTATTTT
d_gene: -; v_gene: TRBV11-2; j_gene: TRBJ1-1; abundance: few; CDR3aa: CASSLRVGMNTEAFF; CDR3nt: TGTGCCAGCAGCTTAAGAGTTGGGATGAACACTGAAGCTTTCTTT
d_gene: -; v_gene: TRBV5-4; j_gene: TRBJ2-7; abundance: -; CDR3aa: CASSFSGVEQYF; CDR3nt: TGTGCCAGCAGCTTCTCGGGGGTCGAGCAGTACTTC
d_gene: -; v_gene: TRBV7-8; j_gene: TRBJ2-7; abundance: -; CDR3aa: CASSLVRGSSYEQYF; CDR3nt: TGTGCCAGCAGCTTAGTTAGGGGGAGCTCCTACGAGCAGTACTTC
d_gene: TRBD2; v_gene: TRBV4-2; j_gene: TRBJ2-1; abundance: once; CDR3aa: CASSQDPGLAGGPYYNEQFF; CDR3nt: TGTGCCAGCAGCCAAGACCCTGGACTAGCGGGAGGGCCGTACTACAATGAGCAGTTCTTC
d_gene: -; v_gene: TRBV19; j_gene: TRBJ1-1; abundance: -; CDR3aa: CASSIDLWAGEAFF; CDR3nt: TGTGCCAGTAGTATAGATCTATGGGCGGGAGAAGCTTTCTTT
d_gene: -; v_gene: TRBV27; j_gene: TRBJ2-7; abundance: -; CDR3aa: CASSLSDGTLSYEQYF; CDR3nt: TGTGCCAGCAGTTTATCAGACGGGACACTCTCCTACGAGCAGTACTTC
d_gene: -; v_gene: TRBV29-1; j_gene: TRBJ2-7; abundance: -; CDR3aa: CSVDGAGESYEQYF; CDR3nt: TGCAGCGTTGATGGGGCAGGAGAATCCTACGAGCAGTACTTC
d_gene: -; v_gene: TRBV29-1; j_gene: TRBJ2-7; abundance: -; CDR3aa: CSVVKRSSYEQYF; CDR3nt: TGCAGCGTTGTAAAAAGATCCTCCTACGAGCAGTACTTC
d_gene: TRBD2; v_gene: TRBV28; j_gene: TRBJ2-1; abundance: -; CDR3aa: CASRTSGRLIDEQFF; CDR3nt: TGTGCCAGCAGGACTAGCGGGAGGCTTATCGATGAGCAGTTCTTC
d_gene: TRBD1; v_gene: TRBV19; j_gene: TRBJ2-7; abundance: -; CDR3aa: CASSSRSRGTHEQYF; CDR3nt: TGTGCCAGTAGTTCGAGATCCAGGGGGACCCACGAGCAGTACTTC
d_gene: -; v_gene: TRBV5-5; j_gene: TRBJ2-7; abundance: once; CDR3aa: CASSLSVRHEQYF; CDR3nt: TGTGCCAGCAGCTTGTCGGTCCGACACGAGCAGTACTTC
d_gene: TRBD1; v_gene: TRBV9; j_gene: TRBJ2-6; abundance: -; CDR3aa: CASSVESGGAGANVLTF; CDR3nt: TGTGCCAGCAGCGTAGAGTCAGGGGGCGCTGGGGCCAACGTCCTGACTTTC
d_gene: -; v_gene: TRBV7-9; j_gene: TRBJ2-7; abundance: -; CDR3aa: CASTLVGPSSYEQYF; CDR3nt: TGTGCCAGCACCCTCGTGGGTCCGAGCTCCTACGAGCAGTACTTC
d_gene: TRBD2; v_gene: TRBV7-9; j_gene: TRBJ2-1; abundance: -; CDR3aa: CASLGRVSGRRGGDEQFF; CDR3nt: TGTGCCAGCTTGGGTCGGGTTAGCGGGAGGCGAGGGGGGGATGAGCAGTTCTTC
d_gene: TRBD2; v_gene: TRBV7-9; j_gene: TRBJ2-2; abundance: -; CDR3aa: CASSLAPGSGSPTGELFF; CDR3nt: TGTGCCAGCAGCTTAGCCCCGGGTAGCGGGAGCCCCACCGGGGAGCTGTTTTTT
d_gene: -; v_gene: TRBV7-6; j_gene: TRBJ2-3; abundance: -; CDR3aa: CASSPLGLDADTQYF; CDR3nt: TGTGCCAGCAGCCCTTTGGGGTTGGATGCAGATACGCAGTATTTT
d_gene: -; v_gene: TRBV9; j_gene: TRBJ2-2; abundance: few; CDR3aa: CASSVVGRNTGELFF; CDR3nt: TGTGCCAGCAGCGTAGTAGGCAGGAACACCGGGGAGCTGTTTTTT
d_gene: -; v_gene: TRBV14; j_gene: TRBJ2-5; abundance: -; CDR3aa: CASRLRWGETQYF; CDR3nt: TGTGCCAGCAGACTCAGGTGGGGAGAGACCCAGTACTTC
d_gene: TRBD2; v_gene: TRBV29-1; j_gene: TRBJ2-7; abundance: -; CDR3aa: CSVRTSGRYEQYF; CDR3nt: TGCAGCGTGCGAACTAGCGGGAGATACGAGCAGTACTTC
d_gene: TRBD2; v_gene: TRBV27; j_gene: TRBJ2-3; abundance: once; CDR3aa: CASSLSSGGSTDTQYF; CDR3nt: TGTGCCAGCAGTCTATCATCGGGAGGGTCTACAGATACGCAGTATTTT
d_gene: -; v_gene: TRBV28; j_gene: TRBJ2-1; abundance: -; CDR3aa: CASRLGGYNEQFF; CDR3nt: TGTGCCAGCAGGTTAGGGGGATACAATGAGCAGTTCTTC
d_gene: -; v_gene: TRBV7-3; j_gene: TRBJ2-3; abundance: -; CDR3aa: CASSLASTDTQYF; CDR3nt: TGTGCCAGCAGCTTAGCCAGCACAGATACGCAGTATTTT
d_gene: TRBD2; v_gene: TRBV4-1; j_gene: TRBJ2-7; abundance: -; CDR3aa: CASSQHTSGTYEQYF; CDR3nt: TGCGCCAGCAGCCAACATACTAGCGGGACCTACGAGCAGTACTTC
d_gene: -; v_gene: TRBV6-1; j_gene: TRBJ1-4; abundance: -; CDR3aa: CASSEWVMIDANEKLFF; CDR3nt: TGTGCCAGCAGTGAATGGGTTATGATAGACGCTAATGAAAAACTGTTTTTT
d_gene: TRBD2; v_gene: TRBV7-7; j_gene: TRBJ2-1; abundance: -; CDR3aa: CASSFAREGYNEQFF; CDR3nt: TGTGCCAGCAGCTTTGCCAGGGAGGGATACAATGAGCAGTTCTTC
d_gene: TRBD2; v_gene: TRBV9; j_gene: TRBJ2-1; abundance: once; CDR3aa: CASSVDFWLAGGQQFF; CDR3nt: TGTGCCAGCAGCGTAGATTTTTGGCTAGCGGGAGGTCAGCAGTTCTTC
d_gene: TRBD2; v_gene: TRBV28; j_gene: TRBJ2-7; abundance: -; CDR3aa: CASSVGLAGIGYEQYF; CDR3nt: TGTGCCAGCAGTGTAGGACTAGCGGGAATAGGCTACGAGCAGTACTTC
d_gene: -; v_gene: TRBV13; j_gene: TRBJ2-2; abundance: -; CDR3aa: CASSPKGSSRPGELFF; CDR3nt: TGTGCCAGCAGCCCTAAAGGATCTAGCCGCCCCGGGGAGCTGTTTTTT
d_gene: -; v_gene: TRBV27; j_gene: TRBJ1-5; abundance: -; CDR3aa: CASSPSAGESNQPQHF; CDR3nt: TGTGCCAGCAGTCCCAGCGCAGGAGAAAGCAATCAGCCCCAGCATTTT
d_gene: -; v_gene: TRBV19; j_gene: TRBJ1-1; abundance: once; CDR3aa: CASSNSANTEAFF; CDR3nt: TGTGCCAGTAGTAACTCGGCTAACACTGAAGCTTTCTTT
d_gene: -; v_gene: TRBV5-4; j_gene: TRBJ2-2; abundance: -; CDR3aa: CASSLFPPHENTGELFF; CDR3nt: TGTGCCAGCAGCTTGTTTCCGCCGCACGAGAACACCGGGGAGCTGTTTTTT
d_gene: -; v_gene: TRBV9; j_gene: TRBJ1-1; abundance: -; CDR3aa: CASSVGNGFSTEAFF; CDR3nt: TGTGCCAGCAGCGTAGGAAATGGTTTTAGCACTGAAGCTTTCTTT
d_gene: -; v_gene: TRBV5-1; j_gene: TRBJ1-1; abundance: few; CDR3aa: CASSLGTGRDTEAFF; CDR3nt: TGCGCCAGCAGCTTGGGGACGGGACGGGACACTGAAGCTTTCTTT
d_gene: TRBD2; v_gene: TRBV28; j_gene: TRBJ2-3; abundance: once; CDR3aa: CASSFQREEADTQYF; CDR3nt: TGTGCCAGCAGTTTCCAGCGGGAGGAGGCAGATACGCAGTATTTT
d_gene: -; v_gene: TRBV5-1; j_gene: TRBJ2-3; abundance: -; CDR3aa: CASSLWDLSTDTQYF; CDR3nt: TGCGCCAGCAGCTTGTGGGACCTTAGCACAGATACGCAGTATTTT
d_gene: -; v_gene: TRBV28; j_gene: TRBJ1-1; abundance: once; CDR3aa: CASSFRGTNTEAFF; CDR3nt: TGTGCCAGCAGTTTTAGGGGGACAAACACTGAAGCTTTCTTT
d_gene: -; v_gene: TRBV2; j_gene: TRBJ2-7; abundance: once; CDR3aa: CASSGSESSYEQYF; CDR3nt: TGTGCCAGCAGTGGGTCAGAGAGCTCCTACGAGCAGTACTTC
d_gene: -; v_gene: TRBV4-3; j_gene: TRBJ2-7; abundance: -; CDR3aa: CASSQGIGGYEQYF; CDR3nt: TGCGCCAGCAGCCAAGGCATCGGGGGCTACGAGCAGTACTTC
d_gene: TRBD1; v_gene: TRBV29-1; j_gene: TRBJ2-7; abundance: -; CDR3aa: CSVADRGLAEQYF; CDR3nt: TGCAGCGTTGCGGACAGGGGGCTGGCCGAGCAGTACTTC
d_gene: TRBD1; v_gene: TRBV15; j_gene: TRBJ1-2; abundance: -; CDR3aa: CATSSFTLDRDGYTF; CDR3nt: TGTGCCACCAGCAGCTTCACCCTGGACAGGGATGGCTACACCTTC
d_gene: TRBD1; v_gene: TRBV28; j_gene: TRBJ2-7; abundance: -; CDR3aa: CASSGQGSSYEQYF; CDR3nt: TGTGCCAGCAGTGGACAGGGGAGCTCCTACGAGCAGTACTTC
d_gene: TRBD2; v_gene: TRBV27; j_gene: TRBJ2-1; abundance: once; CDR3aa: CASSDGTSGSNEQFF; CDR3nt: TGTGCCAGCAGTGACGGCACTAGCGGGAGCAATGAGCAGTTCTTC
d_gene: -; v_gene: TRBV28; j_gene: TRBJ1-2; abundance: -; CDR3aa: CASSKQGYGYTF; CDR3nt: TGTGCCAGCAGTAAGCAGGGGTATGGCTACACCTTC
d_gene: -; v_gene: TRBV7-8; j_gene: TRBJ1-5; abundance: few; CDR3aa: CASSPGRYSNQPQHF; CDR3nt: TGTGCCAGCAGCCCAGGACGGTATAGCAATCAGCCCCAGCATTTT
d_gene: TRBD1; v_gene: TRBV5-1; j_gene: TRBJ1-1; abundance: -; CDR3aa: CASSVDRGVNTEAFF; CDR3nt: TGCGCCAGCAGCGTCGACAGGGGAGTGAACACTGAAGCTTTCTTT
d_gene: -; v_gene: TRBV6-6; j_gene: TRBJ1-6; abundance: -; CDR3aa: CASSYEGQPYNSPLHF; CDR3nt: TGTGCCAGCAGTTACGAAGGACAGCCTTATAATTCACCCCTCCACTTT
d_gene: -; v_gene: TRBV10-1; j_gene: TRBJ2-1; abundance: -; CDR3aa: CASSGQYNEQFF; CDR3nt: TGCGCCAGCAGTGGACAGTACAATGAGCAGTTCTTC
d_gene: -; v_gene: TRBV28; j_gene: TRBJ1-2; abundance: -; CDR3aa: CASSLSPRRGASYGYTF; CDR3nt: TGTGCCAGCAGTTTATCCCCCCGGAGGGGCGCGAGCTATGGCTACACCTTC